The 32 T cell receptor beta chains below were found in one sample sequenced in a study of cytomegalovirus exposure and HLA in healthy donors. Data came from immunoSEQ multiplex PCR; TCRdb stores just in-frame clones and leaves some out. This sample has more than 90,000 clones, with 86% found just once. The sequencing sample was made of PBMCs. Every receptor here comes from a man between 18 and 29 years old in good health and CMV-seronegative.

This rearrangement joins TRBV29-1 to TRBJ2-5, with unresolved D. Deletions cut 4 bases from V and 5 bases from J, with 8 bases between. Germline lookup yields CDR1 SQVTM and CDR2 ANQGSEA. The CDR3 totals 11 residues. CDR3 amino acids: CSVGVPETQYF. DNA of the CDR3: TGCAGCGTTGGAGTCCCGGAGACCCAGTACTTC.

The genes are TRBV19 and TRBJ1-2, with no clear D. This CDR3 comprises 13 residues. The V and J ends lost 8 bases and 0 bases respectively, with 10 bases between them. Germline CDR1 and CDR2: LNHDA and SQIVND (reference sequence). The CDR3 here is CASEEGSNYGYTF. CDR3 coding DNA: TGTGCCAGTGAGGAGGGTTCTAACTATGGCTACACCTTC. The full variable domain, in which reference TRBV19 and TRBJ1-2 provide the parts outside the CDR3, is DGGITQSPKYLFRKEGQNVTLSCEQNLNHDAMYWYRQDPGQGLRLIYYSQIVNDFQKGDIAEGYSVSREKKESFPLTVTSAQKNPTAFYLCASEEGSNYGYTFGSGTRLTVV.

This clone was detected only once. The gene calls are TRBV27 and TRBJ2-3, with 7 bases fitting TRBD2. CDR3 size: 14 residues. CDR1 and CDR2 (germline): MNHEY, SMNVEV (reference sequence). After removal of 3 bases from V and 6 bases from J, the junction contained 6 bases not matched to a gene. The CDR3 is CASSLRESIDTQYF. DNA for the CDR3: TGTGCCAGCAGTTTGCGGGAGAGTATTGATACGCAGTATTTT.

The chain carries TRBV25-1 and TRBJ1-1; 7 nucleotides line up with TRBD1. Trimming at V came to 10 bases and at J to 2 bases, leaving 13 bases not matched to a gene. The CDR3 is 15 residues long. The V gene's germline CDR1 is MGHDK and CDR2 SYGVNS. The CDR3 DNA is TGTGCCACCAGGGGAACAGGGGTAATCAACACTGAAGCTTTCTTT. Its protein product is CATRGTGVINTEAFF.

The J gene is TRBJ2-5, the V gene TRBV2; TRBD1 agrees at 7 bases. This CDR3 has 18 residues. Germline V gives CDR1 SNHLY, CDR2 FYNNEI. V was pared by 4 bases and J by 2 bases, with 16 bases of the junction left unmatched. CDR3 sequence: CASSGPGTEPRKQETQYF. In nucleotides, the CDR3 is TGTGCCAGCAGTGGACCCGGGACAGAGCCTCGCAAACAAGAGACCCAGTACTTC.

The genes are TRBV27 and TRBJ2-1, with TRBD2 matching over 10 bases. V shed 3 bases, J shed 0 bases, and the junction held 11 bases outside the gene matches. The CDR3 extends over 19 amino acids. The germline CDR1 and CDR2 sequences are MNHEY and SMNVEV (reference sequence). The CDR3 DNA reads as TGTGCCAGCAGTTTTTCTCAGACCTCTAGCGGGAGCTCCTACAATGAGCAGTTCTTC. Its protein product is CASSFSQTSSGSSYNEQFF.

This clone has just a few counts. The chain uses TRBV6-1 and TRBJ2-1; D not certain. The CDR3 length is 14 residues. Germline V gene data show CDR1 as MNHNS and CDR2 as SASEGT. V gave up 7 bases and J gave up 4 bases, with 14 bases separating them. The CDR3 nucleotides read TGTGCCAGCACCCCCAATACTGAATACAATGAGCAGTTCTTC. Translated: CASTPNTEYNEQFF.

V is TRBV30 and J is TRBJ2-7, with a possible D match to TRBD2 (6 bases). CDR1 and CDR2 (germline): GTSNPN, SVGIG (reference sequence). The CDR3 loop spans 13 amino acids. The V and J ends lost 1 base and 5 bases respectively, with 12 bases between them. The CDR3 DNA follows: TGTGCCTGGAGTGGGGAGGTGGGCGACGAGCAGTACTTC. It yields the protein CAWSGEVGDEQYF.

A few counts support this clone. The chain recombines TRBV20-1 with TRBJ1-1; D is uncertain. CDR3 length equals 11 residues. CDR1 is DFQATT, CDR2 SNEGSKA, per germline (reference sequence). The CDR3: CISRMNTEAFF. The CDR3 DNA reads TGCATTTCCAGAATGAACACTGAAGCTTTCTTT.

The table lists this clone with a count of one. The chain couples TRBV13 to TRBJ2-7, with 8 bases lining up with TRBD1. V shed 0 bases, J shed 1 base, and the junction held 2 bases outside the gene matches. Looked up from germline, CDR1 is PRHDT and CDR2 is FYEKMQ (reference sequence). The CDR3 has 15 residues. CDR3 nucleotides: TGTGCCAGCAGCTTAGGGCAGGGGGCTTCCTACGAGCAGTACTTC. It specifies CASSLGQGASYEQYF.

The V call is TRBV27, the J call TRBJ1-5; D might be TRBD1 (5 bases). The V end lost 4 bases, the J end lost 8 bases, and 12 bases lay between the germline ends. This CDR3 region has 13 residues. The germline V gene encodes CDR1 MNHEY and CDR2 SMNVEV (reference sequence). The CDR3 is CASSSPGRKPQHF. CDR3 DNA: TGTGCCAGCAGTTCCCCAGGGAGGAAGCCCCAGCATTTT.

The chain joins TRBV15 to TRBJ2-1; tentatively, D is TRBD2 (5 bases). CDR1 and CDR2 from the germline V gene are LNHNV and YYDKDF (reference sequence). Trimming shortened V by 3 bases and J by 7 bases, and 16 bases separated the two germline ends. This CDR3 contains 15 residues. CDR3 nucleotide sequence: TGTGCCACCAGCAGCGCCCTGGGAGTTCGGAATGAGCAGTTCTTC. It specifies CATSSALGVRNEQFF.

V and J are TRBV5-4 and TRBJ1-1, with D possibly being TRBD1 (5 bases). The CDR3 consists of 14 residues. Germline loops: CDR1 SGHNT, CDR2 YYREEE (reference sequence). V was shortened by 1 base and J by 8 bases, with 15 bases between the two germline ends. The CDR3 region is CASSLHGGDDEAFF. CDR3 nucleotide sequence: TGTGCCAGCAGCTTGCACGGGGGAGATGACGAAGCTTTCTTT. Full variable domain (outside the CDR3, taken from reference TRBV5-4 and TRBJ1-1): ETGVTQSPTHLIKTRGQQVTLRCSSQSGHNTVSWYQQALGQGPQFIFQYYREEENGRGNFPPRFSGLQFPNYSSELNVNALELDDSALYLCASSLHGGDDEAFFGQGTRLTVV.

Note on this clone: The sample holds other DNA sequences that translate to the same CDR3. V and J are TRBV30 and TRBJ1-5, with a possible D match to TRBD1 (5 bases). V lost 0 bases to trimming and J lost 1 base, with 7 bases between them. The CDR3 contains 14 residues. CDR1 and CDR2 from the germline V gene are GTSNPN and SVGIG (reference sequence). CDR3 coding DNA: TGTGCCTGGAGTGTGGGGCAGAGCAATCAGCCCCAGCATTTT. Amino acids: CAWSVGQSNQPQHF. Combining the CDR3 with reference TRBV30 and TRBJ1-5 gives the whole variable domain SQTIHQWPATLVQPVGSPLSLECTVEGTSNPNLYWYRQAAGRGLQLLFYSVGIGQISSEVPQNLSASRPQDRQFILSSKKLLLSDSGFYLCAWSVGQSNQPQHFGDGTRLSIL.

This clone was seen just once. This rearrangement joins TRBV7-8 to TRBJ2-3; unclear D gene. The length of the CDR3 is 16 residues. The ends were cut back, 1 base at V and 3 bases at J, with 14 bases in the middle. CDR1 is SGHVS and CDR2 is FQNEAQ in the germline V gene. The CDR3: CASSLVAAFSTDTQYF. As DNA, the CDR3 is TGTGCCAGCAGCTTAGTGGCGGCCTTCAGTACAGATACGCAGTATTTT.

V and J are TRBV19 and TRBJ2-3; TRBD1 matches at 11 bases. The CDR3 sequence is 16 residues long. The ends lost 3 bases at V and 3 bases at J; junction bases unmatched: 5. Germline CDR1 and CDR2: LNHDA and SQIVND (reference sequence). CDR3 region: CASSIGTGGGTDTQYF. CDR3 in DNA: TGTGCCAGTAGTATCGGGACAGGGGGTGGGACAGATACGCAGTATTTT. Full variable domain (rest looked up from reference TRBV19 and TRBJ2-3): DGGITQSPKYLFRKEGQNVTLSCEQNLNHDAMYWYRQDPGQGLRLIYYSQIVNDFQKGDIAEGYSVSREKKESFPLTVTSAQKNPTAFYLCASSIGTGGGTDTQYFGPGTRLTVL.

There are a few counts of this clone. V and J are TRBV11-2 and TRBJ1-1; D unclear. Germline loops: CDR1 SGHAT, CDR2 FQNNGV. Trimming shortened V by 4 bases and J by 0 bases, and 6 bases separated the two germline ends. There are 13 residues in the CDR3. The CDR3 protein is CASSSRMNTEAFF. In DNA form, the CDR3 reads TGTGCCAGCAGCTCCCGTATGAACACTGAAGCTTTCTTT.

The V and J genes are TRBV19 and TRBJ1-2, with D unresolved. V was cut by 3 bases and J by 5 bases, with 13 bases left in between. The CDR3 loop spans 14 amino acids. Germline V lookup: CDR1 LNHDA, CDR2 SQIVND (reference sequence). CDR3 in DNA: TGTGCCAGTAGTATGAGGCTGCTTCTATATGGCTACACCTTC. It encodes CASSMRLLLYGYTF.

The V and J genes are TRBV6-1 and TRBJ1-5, with D possibly TRBD1 on 6 matching bases. Per the germline V gene, CDR1 is MNHNS and CDR2 is SASEGT. The CDR3 is 15 amino acids. V gave up 3 bases and J gave up 4 bases, with 13 bases separating them. The CDR3 coding sequence is TGTGCCAGCAGTGATCCCGGACAGCCAAATCAGCCCCAGCATTTT. Its protein is CASSDPGQPNQPQHF.

This chain joins TRBV6-6 and TRBJ1-2; maybe TRBD1 (6 bases). This CDR3 has 15 amino acids. Trimming cost V 5 bases and J 8 bases, with 21 bases left between them. Germline-derived CDR1 and CDR2 are MNHNY and SVGAGI (reference sequence). The CDR3 DNA follows: TGTGCCAGCAGTGAGCGCCGGGACACTAGGCAGGGCTACACCTTC. This codes for CASSERRDTRQGYTF.

The genes are TRBV5-1 and TRBJ1-6; D perhaps matches TRBD1 (6 bases). Trimming removed 5 bases from V and 9 bases from J, with 15 bases in between. Germline CDR1 and CDR2: SGHRS and YFSETQ. The CDR3 loop spans 14 amino acids. CDR3: CASSDSGAGSPLHF. DNA of the CDR3: TGCGCCAGCAGTGATTCAGGGGCGGGTTCACCCCTCCACTTT.

This chain connects TRBV30 to TRBJ1-5; D remains ambiguous. CDR1 is GTSNPN, CDR2 SVGIG, per germline (reference sequence). Trimming shortened V by 5 bases and J by 0 bases, and 5 bases separated the two germline ends. This CDR3 contains 12 residues. Written as DNA, the CDR3 is TGTGCCTGGTCGGGTAGCAATCAGCCCCAGCATTTT. The encoded protein is CAWSGSNQPQHF.

The rearrangement uses TRBV7-9 and TRBJ1-1; D is ambiguous. CDR1 and CDR2 from the germline V gene are SEHNR and FQNEAQ (reference sequence). Trimming stripped 5 bases from V and 4 bases from J, with 17 bases between. This CDR3 region has 15 residues. DNA of the CDR3: TGTGCCAGCAGCCCACTTCGGGGAACCGGCACTGAAGCTTTCTTT. Its protein product is CASSPLRGTGTEAFF.

The chain links TRBV7-9 to TRBJ1-2, with a tentative D call TRBD1 (5 bases). There are 15 residues in the CDR3. V was cut by 4 bases and J by 2 bases, with 14 bases left in between. Germline CDR1 and CDR2: SEHNR and FQNEAQ (reference sequence). The CDR3: CASSSTQGINYGYTF. The CDR3, as DNA: TGTGCCAGCAGCTCCACCCAGGGAATCAACTATGGCTACACCTTC.

The chain is built from TRBV29-1 and TRBJ2-1; 7 bases are a match to TRBD1. In germline, CDR1 is SQVTM, CDR2 ANQGSEA. V was clipped by 1 base and J by 4 bases; unmatched bases: 10. The CDR3 spans 16 residues. As DNA, the CDR3 is TGCAGCGTTGAAGGGCACAGGGGCGAGCTATACAATGAGCAGTTCTTC. It codes for CSVEGHRGELYNEQFF.

This clone appeared a single time. The J gene is TRBJ2-1, the V gene TRBV30; D might be TRBD1 (5 bases). The CDR3 sequence is 10 residues long. Per germline, CDR1 GTSNPN and CDR2 SVGIG (reference sequence). The V end was cut by 5 bases, the J end by 10 bases, with 9 bases between. CDR3 in DNA: TGTGCCTGGGCTGGGGCAGAGCAGTTCTTC. Translating it yields CAWAGAEQFF. Combining the CDR3 with reference TRBV30 and TRBJ2-1 gives the whole variable domain SQTIHQWPATLVQPVGSPLSLECTVEGTSNPNLYWYRQAAGRGLQLLFYSVGIGQISSEVPQNLSASRPQDRQFILSSKKLLLSDSGFYLCAWAGAEQFFGPGTRLTVL.

The chain carries TRBV2 and TRBJ1-4; possibly TRBD1 for D (6 bases). The CDR3 is 17 amino acids. Trimming left V 7 bases short and J 5 bases short, with 23 bases between. Germline values: CDR1 SNHLY, CDR2 FYNNEI. DNA of the CDR3: TGTGCCAGCACCCCCGGGGGGCCGCTACCAGACAATGAAAAACTGTTTTTT. Residues: CASTPGGPLPDNEKLFF.

This chain uses TRBV4-1 with TRBJ2-1, with 10 bases aligning to TRBD2. The CDR3 sequence is 19 residues long. Germline assignment: CDR1 MGHRA and CDR2 YSYEKL. V gave up 4 bases and J gave up 2 bases; unmatched junction bases: 14. As DNA, the CDR3 is TGCGCCAGCAGCCTACCCAGCGGGAGGGTTGTAGGGACCTACAATGAGCAGTTCTTC. Its translation: CASSLPSGRVVGTYNEQFF.

V is TRBV15 and J is TRBJ2-2, with TRBD2 matching over 13 bases. CDR1 is LNHNV and CDR2 is YYDKDF in the germline V gene (reference sequence). The ends lost 3 bases at V and 4 bases at J; junction bases unmatched: 8. The CDR3 totals 18 residues. The CDR3 nucleotides are TGTGCCACCAGCAGCGCTGGACTAGCGGGGGCCCTCACCGGGGAGCTGTTTTTT. Protein sequence: CATSSAGLAGALTGELFF.

The chain's CDR3 is CASSTTSPLSYNEQFF. DNA for the CDR3: TGTGCCAGCAGCACGACTAGCCCCCTCTCCTACAATGAGCAGTTCTTC. This chain links TRBV7-8 with TRBJ2-1; TRBD2 matches 7 bases. Per the germline V gene, CDR1 is SGHVS and CDR2 is FQNEAQ. The ends lost 5 bases at V and 0 bases at J; junction bases unmatched: 7. The CDR3 extends over 16 amino acids.

The chain joins TRBV6-1 to TRBJ2-7; the D is unclear. In germline, CDR1 is MNHNS, CDR2 SASEGT. The CDR3 is made up of 15 amino acids. The V end lost 5 bases, the J end lost 7 bases, and 21 bases lay between the germline ends. DNA of the CDR3: TGTGCCAGCAGTCGTTATGCGGCAAGTTTGCGGGAGCAGTACTTC. Translation: CASSRYAASLREQYF.

The rearrangement joins TRBV10-3 to TRBJ2-1; 7 positions agree with TRBD2. Germline-derived CDR1 and CDR2 are ENHRY and SYGVKD. Germline trimming cut 3 bases from V and 2 bases from J; bases unmatched to any gene: 7. The CDR3 consists of 16 residues. Written as DNA, the CDR3 is TGTGCCATCAGTGATAGGTCGGGAGGTACCTACAATGAGCAGTTCTTC. Translated: CAISDRSGGTYNEQFF.